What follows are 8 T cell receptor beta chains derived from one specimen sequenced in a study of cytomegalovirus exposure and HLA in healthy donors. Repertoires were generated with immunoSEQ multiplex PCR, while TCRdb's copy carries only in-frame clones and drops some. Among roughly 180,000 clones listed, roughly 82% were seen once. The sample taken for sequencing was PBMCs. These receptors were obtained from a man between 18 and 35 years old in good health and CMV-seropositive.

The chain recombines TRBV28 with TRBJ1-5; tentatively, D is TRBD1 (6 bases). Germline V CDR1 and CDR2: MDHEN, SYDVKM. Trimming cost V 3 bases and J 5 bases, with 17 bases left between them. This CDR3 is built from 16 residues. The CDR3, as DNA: TGTGCCAGCAGTTTTGCCCATTACAGGGACGATCAGCCCCAGCATTTT. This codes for CASSFAHYRDDQPQHF.

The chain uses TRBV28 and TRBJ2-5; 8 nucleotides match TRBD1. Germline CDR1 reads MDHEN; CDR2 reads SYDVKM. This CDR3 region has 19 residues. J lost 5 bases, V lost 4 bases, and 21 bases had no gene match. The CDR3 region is CASSSTQGQEGGLWETQYF. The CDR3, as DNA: TGTGCCAGCAGTTCCACCCAGGGACAGGAGGGGGGCCTATGGGAGACCCAGTACTTC.

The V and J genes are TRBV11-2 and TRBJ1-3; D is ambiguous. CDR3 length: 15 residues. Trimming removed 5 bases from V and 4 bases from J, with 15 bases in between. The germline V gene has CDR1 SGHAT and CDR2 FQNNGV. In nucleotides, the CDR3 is TGTGCCAGCAGCCTCCCCGGAGCTGGCGGAAACACCATATATTTT. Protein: CASSLPGAGGNTIYF. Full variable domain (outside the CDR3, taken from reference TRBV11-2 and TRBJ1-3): EAGVAQSPRYKIIEKRQSVAFWCNPISGHATLYWYQQILGQGPKLLIQFQNNGVVDDSQLPKDRFSAERLKGVDSTLKIQPAKLEDSAVYLCASSLPGAGGNTIYFGEGSWLTVV.

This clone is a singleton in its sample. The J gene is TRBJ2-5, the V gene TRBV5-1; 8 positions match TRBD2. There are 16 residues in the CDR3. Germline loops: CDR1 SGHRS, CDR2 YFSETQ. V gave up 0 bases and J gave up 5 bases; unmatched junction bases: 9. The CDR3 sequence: CASSLEPGGGKETQYF. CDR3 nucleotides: TGCGCCAGCAGCTTGGAGCCGGGAGGGGGTAAGGAGACCCAGTACTTC.

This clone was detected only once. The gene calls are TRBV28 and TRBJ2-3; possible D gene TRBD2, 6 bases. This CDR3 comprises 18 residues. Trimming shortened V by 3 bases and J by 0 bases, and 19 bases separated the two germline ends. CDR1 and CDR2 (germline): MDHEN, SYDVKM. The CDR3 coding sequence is TGTGCCAGCAGTTTCGAGTTAGCCCTAGCGAATAGCACAGATACGCAGTATTTT. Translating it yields CASSFELALANSTDTQYF.

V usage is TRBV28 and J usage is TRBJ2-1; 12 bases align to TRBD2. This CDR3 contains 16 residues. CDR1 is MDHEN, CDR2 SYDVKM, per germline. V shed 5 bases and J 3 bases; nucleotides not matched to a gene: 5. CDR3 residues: CASSAPGLAGYNEQFF. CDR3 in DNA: TGTGCCAGCAGTGCGCCGGGACTAGCGGGCTACAATGAGCAGTTCTTC.

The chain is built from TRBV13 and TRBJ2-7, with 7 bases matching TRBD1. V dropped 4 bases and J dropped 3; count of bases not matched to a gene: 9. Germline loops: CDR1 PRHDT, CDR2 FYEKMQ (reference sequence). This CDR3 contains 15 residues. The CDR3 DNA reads TGTGCCAGCAGCTCCAGGGGACAGTTGGGCTACGAGCAGTACTTC. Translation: CASSSRGQLGYEQYF.

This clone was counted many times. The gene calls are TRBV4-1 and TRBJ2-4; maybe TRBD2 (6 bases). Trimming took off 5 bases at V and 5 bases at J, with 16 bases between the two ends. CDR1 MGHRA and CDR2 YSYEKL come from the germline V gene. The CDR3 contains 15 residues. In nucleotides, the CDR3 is TGCGCCAGCAGCTCCGGATATAGCGGCCAAAACATTCAGTACTTC. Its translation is CASSSGYSGQNIQYF.